The 10 T cell receptor beta chains given below trace back to one sample, sequenced in a study of Epstein–Barr virus B cells in breast cancer. Their antigen targets remain unknown. The SMARTer Human TCR a/b Profiling Kit built libraries from RNA for both alpha and beta chains. TCRdb reprocessed the 5' RACE reads via MiXCR and lists one record per CDR3 protein. Of under 2,500 distinct CDR3 sequences listed, 15% were seen once; the top ten hold 30%. Sequencing input: tumor-infiltrating lymphocytes expanded in culture. These TCRs come from a woman in her thirties or forties with triple-negative breast cancer.

By share, this clonotype counts as medium-sized. The chain combines TRBV11-1 with TRBJ1-2, with D perhaps matching TRBD1 (6 bases). This CDR3 comprises 13 residues. The germline gives CDR1 SGHAT, CDR2 FQDESV (reference sequence). V was trimmed by 3 bases and J by 7 bases, leaving 12 bases between them. CDR3 region: CASSFAQGAGYTF. The CDR3 DNA follows: TGTGCCAGCAGCTTCGCACAGGGAGCTGGCTACACCTTC. The variable domain in full, with the rest retrieved from reference TRBV11-1 and TRBJ1-2, is EAEVAQSPRYKITEKSQAVAFWCDPISGHATLYWYRQILGQGPELLVQFQDESVVDDSQLPKDRFSAERLKGVDSTLKIQPAELGDSAMYLCASSFAQGAGYTFGSGTRLTVV.

J is TRBJ1-1 and V is TRBV20-1, with 8 positions matching TRBD1. CDR3 length: 14 residues. V trimming: 5 bases; J trimming: 3 bases; junction bases outside the gene matches: 8. CDR1 and CDR2 (germline): DFQATT, SNEGSKA (reference sequence). The CDR3 sequence: CSAQQGESYTEAFF. Written as DNA, the CDR3 is TGCAGTGCTCAACAGGGGGAGTCGTACACTGAAGCTTTCTTT.

Within the sample, this clonotype is medium-sized. The chain links TRBV7-9 to TRBJ1-2; D gene unclear. Germline V gives CDR1 SEHNR, CDR2 FQNEAQ (reference sequence). The CDR3 totals 14 residues. V lost 1 base, J lost 4 bases, and 10 bases lay in between. DNA for the CDR3: TGTGCCAGCAGCTTAGGCAGGCCCTCCTATGGCTACACCTTC. It specifies CASSLGRPSYGYTF. The full variable domain, with the rest looked up from reference TRBV7-9 and TRBJ1-2, is DTGVSQNPRHKITKRGQNVTFRCDPISEHNRLYWYRQTLGQGPEFLTYFQNEAQLEKSRLLSDRFSAERPKGSFSTLEIQRTEQGDSAMYLCASSLGRPSYGYTFGSGTRLTVV.

Sample share makes this clonotype medium-sized. The rearrangement joins TRBV28 to TRBJ2-7; D may be TRBD1 (5 bases). V lost 8 bases to trimming and J lost 1 base, with 12 bases between them. Germline CDR1 and CDR2: MDHEN and SYDVKM. The CDR3 covers 13 residues. The CDR3 here is CASDRTRSYEQYF. The CDR3 bases are TGTGCCAGCGACCGGACAAGATCCTACGAGCAGTACTTC.

This clonotype is large in the sample. The V call is TRBV12-3 or TRBV12-4, the J call TRBJ1-5, with 7 nucleotides matching TRBD1. Trimming took 2 bases from V and 4 from J; bases not matched to a gene: 11. This CDR3 region has 17 residues. The DNA for the CDR3 is TGTGCCAGCAGTTTATGGGGCAGGGGGATAAGGAATCAGCCCCAGCATTTT. Its protein product is CASSLWGRGIRNQPQHF.

By its share, this clonotype is medium-sized. The chain uses TRBV6-5 and TRBJ1-2, with 9 bases fitting TRBD1. The CDR3 is 15 amino acids. Trimming took 7 bases from V and 2 from J; bases not matched to a gene: 8. Germline V gives CDR1 MNHEY, CDR2 SVGAGI. The CDR3 is CASTGGTGKNYGYTF. The CDR3 DNA is TGTGCCAGCACGGGTGGGACAGGGAAGAACTATGGCTACACCTTC.

This clonotype qualifies as large. This chain connects TRBV5-1 to TRBJ2-3, with a possible D match to TRBD1 (5 bases). Germline assignment: CDR1 SGHRS and CDR2 YFSETQ. Between the trimmed V and J ends, which lost 0 bases and 2 bases, there was a span of 10 bases. This CDR3 has 15 amino acids. CDR3 loop: CASSLVDRDTDTQYF. The CDR3 DNA sequence: TGCGCCAGCAGCTTGGTAGACAGAGACACAGATACGCAGTATTTT. Together with reference TRBV5-1 and TRBJ2-3, the CDR3 gives the full variable domain: KAGVTQTPRYLIKTRGQQVTLSCSPISGHRSVSWYQQTPGQGLQFLFEYFSETQRNKGNFPGRFSGRQFSNSRSEMNVSTLELGDSALYLCASSLVDRDTDTQYFGPGTRLTVL.

This clonotype was seen ten or more times. This chain uses TRBV5-1 with TRBJ2-1; 9 bases line up with TRBD2. Looked up from germline, CDR1 is SGHRS and CDR2 is YFSETQ. With V trimmed by 6 bases and J by 6 bases, 10 bases remained unmatched. CDR3 length: 15 residues. The CDR3 is CASIAIAGASNEQFF. The DNA for the CDR3 is TGCGCCAGCATCGCCATAGCGGGAGCCTCCAATGAGCAGTTCTTC.

This clonotype was counted many times. This chain links TRBV24-1 with TRBJ2-3; TRBD2 matches at 9 bases. CDR3 size: 16 residues. After removal of 6 bases from V and 2 bases from J, the junction contained 8 bases not matched to a gene. CDR1 is KGHDR and CDR2 is SFDVKD in the germline V gene. Here the CDR3 reads CATSTVAGANTDTQYF. The CDR3 DNA follows: TGTGCCACCAGTACCGTAGCGGGAGCCAACACAGATACGCAGTATTTT.

This clonotype was counted a few times. This chain joins TRBV6-1 and TRBJ2-5; 10 bases match TRBD1. Germline CDR1 MNHNS, CDR2 SASEGT. Trimming removed 6 bases from V and 4 bases from J; junction bases left unmatched: 5. CDR3 length equals 14 residues. The CDR3 here is CASRPGQGLETQYF. DNA for the CDR3: TGTGCCAGCAGGCCGGGACAGGGGCTAGAGACCCAGTACTTC.